This is a list of T cell receptor beta chains from one sample in a study of blood T cell repertoires in COVID-19. Some clones are missing from TCRdb's copy, which holds only in-frame ones; the method was immunoSEQ multiplex PCR. The sample carries under 110,000 clones, roughly 80% recorded once. The specimen sequenced was peripheral blood. These receptors were obtained from a woman in her sixties with acute or convalescent COVID-19. The conserved cysteine and the conserved F or W are not part of the CDR3 here. Clone size is not always given. Where it is, it says once, few, many or a class for expanded clones.

>TRBV5-4|once|TRBJ2-7
ASGRQGTSYEQY
>TRBV12-5|.|TRBJ2-7
ASGRDSTYEQY
>TRBV2|.|TRBJ2-2
ASITSGTPNTGELF
>TRBV3-1/TRBV3-2|.|TRBJ1-2
ASSQGGAGRLT
>TRBV11-1|.|TRBJ2-7
ASSSLELLSYEQY
>TRBV4-1|.|TRBJ2-7
ASSQGGLAGNEQY
>TRBV21-1|.|TRBJ2-2
ASSSRLFGRTGELF
>TRBV5-8|.|TRBJ2-7
ASSLYPETYEQY
>TRBV3-1/TRBV3-2|.|TRBJ2-7
ASSHQPGQGVYEQY
>TRBV18|.|TRBJ2-7
ASSPYIRDSSYEQY
>TRBV11-3|.|TRBJ2-2
ASSLYSGGQGTGELF
>TRBV7-7|.|TRBJ2-1
ASSLMTSGYNEQF
>TRBV11-2|.|TRBJ1-3
ASSLSGGSLSGNTIY
>TRBV6-1|.|TRBJ2-3
ASSEPGRLATSTDTQY
>TRBV27|.|TRBJ1-2
ASSPTWRRQDNYGYT
>TRBV28|.|TRBJ1-2
ASSRLGGDYGYT